Listed here are 27 T cell receptor beta chains from one sample, sequenced in a study of blood T cell repertoires in COVID-19. The repertoire was sequenced with immunoSEQ multiplex PCR; TCRdb's copy has only in-frame clones and lacks some. The top ten hold more than 5.5% of the sample, which has about 180,000 clones, roughly four fifths seen once. Sequencing used peripheral blood. Receptors were obtained from a human donor in a cohort sampled during active COVID-19.

The DNA of the CDR3 is TGTGCCAGCAGCGTTGACAGGCCTCGCGGGCAGCCCCAGCATTTT. Its protein product is CASSVDRPRGQPQHF. J is TRBJ1-5 and V is TRBV2; D perhaps matches TRBD1 (6 bases). The CDR3 totals 15 residues. The V gene lost 6 bases and the J gene lost 7 bases, with 19 bases spanning the gap. Germline values: CDR1 SNHLY, CDR2 FYNNEI.

The chain has TRBV2 and TRBJ2-5, with D possibly TRBD1 on 5 matching bases. This CDR3 contains 13 residues. Germline V lookup: CDR1 SNHLY, CDR2 FYNNEI. Trimming shortened V by 4 bases and J by 3 bases, and 9 bases separated the two germline ends. The CDR3 loop is CASSAETEETQYF. The CDR3 DNA sequence: TGTGCCAGCAGTGCTGAGACAGAAGAGACCCAGTACTTC.

This clone was observed a few times. V and J are TRBV5-4 and TRBJ2-6, with a possible D match to TRBD2 (7 bases). Trimming cost V 3 bases and J 2 bases, with 24 bases left between them. Per germline, CDR1 SGHNT and CDR2 YYREEE (reference sequence). The CDR3 contains 20 residues. The CDR3 protein is CASSYNGGGPILTGANVLTF. The CDR3 nucleotides are TGTGCCAGCAGCTACAACGGCGGGGGCCCGATTTTAACTGGGGCCAACGTCCTGACTTTC. Drawing the rest from reference TRBV5-4 and TRBJ2-6, the complete variable domain is ETGVTQSPTHLIKTRGQQVTLRCSSQSGHNTVSWYQQALGQGPQFIFQYYREEENGRGNFPPRFSGLQFPNYSSELNVNALELDDSALYLCASSYNGGGPILTGANVLTFGAGSRLTVL.

J is TRBJ2-1 and V is TRBV4-1; TRBD2 matches at 11 bases. Germline loops: CDR1 MGHRA, CDR2 YSYEKL. V was clipped by 1 base and J by 4 bases; unmatched bases: 6. The CDR3 is 17 amino acids. The CDR3 sequence: CASSQVLLAGEYNEQFF. CDR3 sequence (DNA): TGCGCCAGCAGCCAAGTCTTACTAGCGGGGGAGTACAATGAGCAGTTCTTC.

This chain joins TRBV10-3 and TRBJ1-3, with 8 bases aligning to TRBD1. The CDR3 has 18 amino acids. V gave up 4 bases and J gave up 0 bases; unmatched junction bases: 11. CDR1 and CDR2 (germline): ENHRY, SYGVKD. The CDR3 DNA sequence: TGTGCCATCAGTGCCTGGGGGACAGGCACTAGCTCTGGAAACACCATATATTTT. Its translation is CAISAWGTGTSSGNTIYF.

This chain connects TRBV9 to TRBJ1-1, with TRBD1 identical over 10 bases. Germline trimming cut 5 bases from V and 1 base from J; bases unmatched to any gene: 8. CDR1 is SGDLS and CDR2 is YYNGEE in the germline V gene. The CDR3 totals 16 residues. For the CDR3, the DNA is TGTGCCAGCAGTCCGGGACAGGGGTACCCGAACACTGAAGCTTTCTTT. Protein: CASSPGQGYPNTEAFF.

This chain uses TRBV9 with TRBJ2-3; 7 nucleotides agree with TRBD2. The CDR3 runs 14 residues. The V and J ends lost 6 bases and 8 bases, in that order; junction bases with no gene match: 12. CDR1 is SGDLS and CDR2 is YYNGEE in the germline V gene. CDR3 in amino acids: CASNPGGVQLTQYF. In nucleotides, the CDR3 is TGTGCCAGCAACCCTGGGGGGGTTCAGCTTACGCAGTATTTT.

The chain is built from TRBV30 and TRBJ1-6; D is undetermined. V was trimmed by 1 base and J by 0 bases, leaving 13 bases between them. The CDR3 consists of 17 residues. Germline V lookup: CDR1 GTSNPN, CDR2 SVGIG (reference sequence). Here the CDR3 reads CAWSADTGPSYNSPLHF. The CDR3 bases are TGTGCCTGGAGTGCCGATACTGGGCCCTCCTATAATTCACCCCTCCACTTT.

This chain connects TRBV3-1 (or the pseudogene TRBV3-2) to TRBJ2-7, with D tentatively TRBD2 (6 bases). This CDR3 has 15 amino acids. V gave up 3 bases and J gave up 4 bases, with 16 bases separating them. Germline V gives CDR1 LGHDT, CDR2 YNNKEL (reference sequence). The CDR3, as DNA: TGTGCCAGCAGCCACGGGCCCGCGGGGTTTTACGAGCAGTACTTC. This encodes CASSHGPAGFYEQYF.

The rearrangement links TRBV5-1 to TRBJ2-7, with 12 bases matching TRBD2. Germline loops: CDR1 SGHRS, CDR2 YFSETQ. Unmatched junction bases numbered 11, after V lost 4 bases and J lost 6 bases. This CDR3 has 16 amino acids. The CDR3 coding sequence is TGCGCCAGCAGCCCTGGGGCTAGCGGGGGGGAGTTCGAGCAGTACTTC. It is translated as CASSPGASGGEFEQYF.

V is TRBV11-1 and J is TRBJ1-2; TRBD1 might be the D (6 bases). The V and J ends lost 5 bases and 3 bases respectively, with 16 bases between them. The CDR3 runs 15 residues. CDR1 SGHAT and CDR2 FQDESV come from the germline V gene (reference sequence). The DNA of the CDR3 is TGTGCCAGCAGCCCCAGAGGGGGTGGCGACTATGGCTACACCTTC. As protein: CASSPRGGGDYGYTF.

The chain has TRBV12-3 or TRBV12-4 and TRBJ2-7; D is ambiguous. CDR3 length: 13 amino acids. The V and J ends lost 1 base and 6 bases respectively, with 10 bases between them. CDR3 region: CASSLGGIGEQYF. CDR3 DNA: TGTGCCAGCAGTTTAGGAGGTATAGGCGAGCAGTACTTC.

The rearrangement links TRBV5-1 to TRBJ2-7; 7 bases align to TRBD2. Germline V gene lookup returns CDR1 SGHRS and CDR2 YFSETQ. The V gene end was trimmed by 4 bases and the J gene end by 4 bases; junction bases not matched to a gene: 11. The CDR3 sequence is 15 residues long. Written as DNA, the CDR3 is TGCGCCAGCAGCGGCGGGGGTCTGGAGGGTTACGAGCAGTACTTC. It specifies CASSGGGLEGYEQYF.

The V gene is TRBV7-9, the J gene TRBJ2-5, with 10 nucleotides matching TRBD2. From germline, CDR1 is SEHNR and CDR2 FQNEAQ (reference sequence). CDR3 length: 16 residues. Unmatched junction bases numbered 8, after V lost 2 bases and J lost 5 bases. This CDR3 reads CASSLSFSGGMETQYF. As DNA, the CDR3 is TGTGCCAGCAGCTTATCATTTAGCGGGGGGATGGAGACCCAGTACTTC.

The chain uses TRBV7-6 and TRBJ1-6; D is unclear. Germline assignment: CDR1 SGHVS and CDR2 FNYEAQ. This CDR3 contains 17 residues. The V gene lost 5 bases and the J gene lost 0 bases, with 14 bases spanning the gap. The CDR3 nucleotides are TGTGCCAGCAGCCAAGCCCCCCTTAGCTCCTATAATTCACCCCTCCACTTT. Encoded protein: CASSQAPLSSYNSPLHF.

This rearrangement joins TRBV30 to TRBJ1-6, with D uncertain. The V gene lost 5 bases and the J gene lost 3 bases, with 5 bases spanning the gap. Germline values: CDR1 GTSNPN, CDR2 SVGIG (reference sequence). The CDR3 is 12 amino acids. This CDR3 reads CAWDFYNSPLHF. DNA of the CDR3: TGTGCCTGGGACTTCTATAATTCACCCCTCCACTTT.

This chain links TRBV29-1 with TRBJ2-3; D call uncertain. The CDR3 spans 12 residues. Trimming removed 7 bases from V and 5 bases from J, with 13 bases in between. CDR1 and CDR2 (germline): SQVTM, ANQGSEA. CDR3 region: CSASASGDTQYF. The CDR3, as DNA: TGCAGCGCTTCGGCCTCGGGAGATACGCAGTATTTT.

This chain joins TRBV4-2 and TRBJ2-1, with D possibly matching TRBD2 (6 bases). V lost 4 bases to trimming and J lost 4 bases, with 14 bases between them. The CDR3 spans 15 residues. Germline assignment: CDR1 LGHNA and CDR2 YNFKEQ. The CDR3 sequence is CASSPRLVGYNEQFF. The CDR3 DNA reads as TGTGCCAGCAGCCCTCGACTAGTTGGGTACAATGAGCAGTTCTTC.

The V and J genes are TRBV5-1 and TRBJ2-1; D not certain. The CDR3 has 14 amino acids. V gave up 1 base and J gave up 0 bases, with 5 bases separating them. CDR1 is SGHRS, CDR2 YFSETQ, per germline. The CDR3: CASSLPGSYNEQFF. CDR3 in DNA: TGCGCCAGCAGCTTGCCGGGCTCCTACAATGAGCAGTTCTTC. The variable domain in full, with the rest retrieved from reference TRBV5-1 and TRBJ2-1, is KAGVTQTPRYLIKTRGQQVTLSCSPISGHRSVSWYQQTPGQGLQFLFEYFSETQRNKGNFPGRFSGRQFSNSRSEMNVSTLELGDSALYLCASSLPGSYNEQFFGPGTRLTVL.

DNA for the CDR3: TGTGCCATCAGTGAGGGAGGGGACTCCAATAGTGGCTATGGCTACACCTTC. It translates to CAISEGGDSNSGYGYTF. This chain links TRBV10-3 with TRBJ1-2, with D possibly TRBD1 on 5 matching bases. Deletions cut 2 bases from V and 4 bases from J, with 20 bases between. The CDR3 is 17 residues long. Germline values: CDR1 ENHRY, CDR2 SYGVKD.

Only one count was recorded for this clone. The chain carries TRBV5-1 and TRBJ1-2, with 7 bases identical to TRBD1. J gave up 7 bases and V 0 bases, and 9 bases lay outside the gene matches. Germline lookup yields CDR1 SGHRS and CDR2 YFSETQ. This CDR3 region has 15 residues. The DNA of the CDR3 is TGCGCCAGCAGCTTGGGACAGGGTGATGGACTTGGCTACACCTTC. Its translation: CASSLGQGDGLGYTF.

This clone was seen just once. The chain links TRBV5-1 to TRBJ1-1; the match to TRBD1 covers 7 bases. The CDR3 has 16 amino acids. The junction had 10 bases not matched to a gene; V was cut back by 4 bases and J by 1 base. Per germline, CDR1 SGHRS and CDR2 YFSETQ. DNA of the CDR3: TGCGCCAGCAGCCCTTCAGGGGGTGAGGCGAACACTGAAGCTTTCTTT. As protein: CASSPSGGEANTEAFF.

J is TRBJ1-5 and V is TRBV5-1; unclear D gene. This CDR3 spans 12 amino acids. Trimming removed 4 bases from V and 8 bases from J, with 10 bases in between. Per germline, CDR1 SGHRS and CDR2 YFSETQ. The CDR3 loop is CASSRSPEPQHF. CDR3 bases: TGCGCCAGCAGCCGAAGCCCGGAGCCCCAGCATTTT.

This clone was picked up a small number of times. The chain couples TRBV19 to TRBJ2-7, with 7 positions matching TRBD2. The V gene end was trimmed by 10 bases and the J gene end by 3 bases; junction bases not matched to a gene: 15. Per germline, CDR1 LNHDA and CDR2 SQIVND (reference sequence). The CDR3 is 15 amino acids. The CDR3, as DNA: TGTGCCACCTCGTTGGCGCTGGGAGGGGACTACGAGCAGTACTTC. Translating gives CATSLALGGDYEQYF.

The J gene is TRBJ2-1, the V gene TRBV5-1; 7 bases fit TRBD2. The CDR3 runs 15 residues. The germline gives CDR1 SGHRS, CDR2 YFSETQ. The trim removed 0 bases at V and 9 bases at J, leaving 9 bases unmatched. For the CDR3, the DNA is TGCGCCAGCAGCTTGGGTGGCGGGGGAACAAGTGAGCAGTTCTTC. Protein sequence: CASSLGGGGTSEQFF.

This rearrangement joins TRBV5-1 to TRBJ2-1; D might be TRBD2 (7 bases). This CDR3 is 14 amino acids long. From germline, CDR1 is SGHRS and CDR2 YFSETQ. V shed 0 bases and J shed 10 bases, with 14 bases lying between them. The CDR3 reads CASSLDGGAQEQFF. The CDR3 nucleotides are TGCGCCAGCAGCTTGGATGGGGGGGCGCAAGAGCAGTTCTTC.

As for this clone: At one of its ends the junction is not consistent with the germline gene, which may arise from a read error. The chain is built from TRBV7-7 and TRBJ2-7, with 7 bases identical to TRBD1. The germline CDR1 and CDR2 sequences are SSHAT and FNYEAQ (reference sequence). The CDR3 contains 13 residues. The DNA of the CDR3 is TGTGCTAGCAGCCTCGGACAGGAGCACGAGCAGTACTTC. It is translated as CASSLGQEHEQYF.